The 27 T cell receptor beta chains below were found in one sample sequenced in a study of control samples from healthy donors and cancer patients. Data came from immunoSEQ multiplex PCR; TCRdb stores just in-frame clones and leaves some out. This repertoire shows around 84,000 clones, around 83% found once; its top ten account for approximately 10%. What was sequenced was PBMCs. These receptor sequences come from a man in his sixties with head and neck cancer.

This clone has only a few counts. V gene TRBV12-5 combines with J gene TRBJ1-5; 9 positions match TRBD1. The CDR3 consists of 15 residues. CDR1 is LGHNT and CDR2 is FRNRAP in the germline V gene. Trimming at V came to 3 bases and at J to 4 bases, leaving 4 bases not matched to a gene. This CDR3 reads CASGFGDRANQPQHF. In DNA, the CDR3 is TGTGCTAGTGGTTTCGGGGACAGGGCTAATCAGCCCCAGCATTTT.

Worth noting for this clone: Its ends do not fully match the called genes, so a read error is possible. The same CDR3 can be traced to other DNA sequences in this sample. The chain has TRBV10-1 and TRBJ1-2, with D unclear. This CDR3 is built from 12 residues. CDR1 WNHNN and CDR2 SYGVQD come from the germline V gene (reference sequence). CDR3 region: CASSDGNYGYTF. The CDR3, as DNA: TGCGCCAGCAGTGACGGTAACTATGGTTACACCTTC.

The rearrangement joins TRBV6-4 to TRBJ2-3; tentative D call: TRBD1 (6 bases). Germline V gene data show CDR1 as MRHNA and CDR2 as SNTAGT. The CDR3 consists of 16 residues. Trimming left V 6 bases short and J 0 bases short, with 16 bases between. The CDR3 sequence is CASSPPRGQSTDTQYF. The CDR3 nucleotides are TGTGCCAGCAGCCCCCCCAGGGGCCAGAGCACAGATACGCAGTATTTT.

This chain joins TRBV3-1 (or the pseudogene TRBV3-2) and TRBJ2-5, with D unresolved. This CDR3 has 13 residues. V was cut by 2 bases and J by 4 bases, with 8 bases left in between. Germline V CDR1 and CDR2: LGHDT, YNNKEL (reference sequence). CDR3 protein: CASSQFSGETQYF. The CDR3 nucleotides are TGTGCCAGCAGCCAATTTTCGGGAGAGACCCAGTACTTC.

The chain employs TRBV5-6 and TRBJ1-1; D is unresolved. V lost 4 bases to trimming and J lost 5 bases, with 15 bases between them. CDR3 length equals 14 residues. Germline CDR1 and CDR2: SGHDT and YYEEEE. The CDR3 sequence is CASSVRTSGTEAFF. In DNA, the CDR3 is TGTGCCAGCAGCGTCCGGACGAGCGGGACTGAAGCTTTCTTT. Together with reference TRBV5-6 and TRBJ1-1, the CDR3 gives the full variable domain: DAGVTQSPTHLIKTRGQQVTLRCSPKSGHDTVSWYQQALGQGPQFIFQYYEEEERQRGNFPDRFSGHQFPNYSSELNVNALLLGDSALYLCASSVRTSGTEAFFGQGTRLTVV.

V gene TRBV5-1 combines with J gene TRBJ2-5; weak D call: TRBD2 (6 bases). Germline loops: CDR1 SGHRS, CDR2 YFSETQ. The CDR3 is 15 amino acids. V was trimmed by 4 bases and J by 5 bases, leaving 18 bases between them. The CDR3 DNA sequence: TGCGCCAGCAGCGGGGGAGGATTGGTTCGGGAGACCCAGTACTTC. Protein: CASSGGGLVRETQYF. Full variable domain (remainder filled in from reference TRBV5-1 and TRBJ2-5): KAGVTQTPRYLIKTRGQQVTLSCSPISGHRSVSWYQQTPGQGLQFLFEYFSETQRNKGNFPGRFSGRQFSNSRSEMNVSTLELGDSALYLCASSGGGLVRETQYFGPGTRLLVL.

The J gene is TRBJ2-1, the V gene TRBV3-1 (or the pseudogene TRBV3-2); 11 bases agree with TRBD2. With 4 bases clipped from V and 9 bases from J, the junction kept 11 bases outside the gene matches. Germline loops: CDR1 LGHDT, CDR2 YNNKEL (reference sequence). This CDR3 has 16 residues. The CDR3 protein is CASSRAGLAGSGEQFF. CDR3 DNA sequence: TGTGCCAGCAGCCGAGCCGGACTAGCGGGCTCTGGTGAGCAGTTCTTC.

The chain joins TRBV18 to TRBJ2-7; D remains unclear. V lost 1 base and J lost 5, with 15 bases in between. The CDR3 is 15 amino acids. Germline-derived CDR1 and CDR2 are KGHSH and LQKENI. The CDR3 loop is CASSPRYTSENEQYF. The CDR3 region has the DNA TGTGCCAGCTCACCACGTTATACCAGTGAGAACGAGCAGTACTTC.

The J gene is TRBJ1-2, the V gene TRBV10-3, with TRBD1 identical over 8 bases. The ends lost 2 bases at V and 0 bases at J; junction bases unmatched: 2. CDR1 ENHRY and CDR2 SYGVKD come from the germline V gene. CDR3 length: 15 amino acids. The CDR3 sequence is CAISERQGSNYGYTF. DNA of the CDR3: TGTGCCATCAGTGAGCGACAGGGGTCTAACTATGGCTACACCTTC.

The genes are TRBV2 and TRBJ1-5, with a weak D call TRBD1 (5 bases). V was clipped by 6 bases and J by 4 bases, with 10 bases between them. The germline V gene has CDR1 SNHLY and CDR2 FYNNEI. This CDR3 spans 13 amino acids. Written as DNA, the CDR3 is TGTGCCAGCAGCTGGGGGGGAAATCAGCCCCAGCATTTT. Encoded protein: CASSWGGNQPQHF.

Comments on this clone: Within the sample, other DNA sequences also encode this same CDR3. The chain employs TRBV6-5 and TRBJ1-3, with D hard to call. The CDR3 runs to 14 residues. Trimming took 2 bases from V and 0 from J, leaving 5 bases between them. The germline CDR1 and CDR2 sequences are MNHEY and SVGAGI. This chain's CDR3 is CASSYGGSGNTIYF. The CDR3 bases are TGTGCCAGCAGTTACGGCGGCTCTGGAAACACCATATATTTT.

The rearrangement uses TRBV2 and TRBJ2-7, with 14 bases identical to TRBD2. Germline CDR1 SNHLY, CDR2 FYNNEI. The CDR3 totals 14 residues. Trimming cost V 6 bases and J 7 bases; bases outside gene matches: 5. CDR3 DNA: TGTGCCAGCAGGGGACTAGCGGGAGTCGGGGAGCAGTACTTC. This translates into CASRGLAGVGEQYF.

This clone was counted between two and nine times. V gene TRBV5-5 combines with J gene TRBJ1-5, with 10 bases matching TRBD1. The CDR3 has 15 residues. CDR1 and CDR2 from the germline V gene are SGHKS and YYEKEE (reference sequence). J lost 6 bases, V lost 2 bases, and 5 bases had no gene match. In DNA form, the CDR3 reads TGTGCCAGCAGCTTACGACAGGGGGCGGTTCAGCCCCAGCATTTT. Protein sequence: CASSLRQGAVQPQHF. The full variable domain, its missing parts supplied by reference TRBV5-5 and TRBJ1-5, is DAGVTQSPTHLIKTRGQQVTLRCSPISGHKSVSWYQQVLGQGPQFIFQYYEKEERGRGNFPDRFSARQFPNYSSELNVNALLLGDSALYLCASSLRQGAVQPQHFGDGTRLSIL.

V is TRBV11-2 and J is TRBJ2-5; TRBD2 matches at 7 bases. Germline V gene lookup returns CDR1 SGHAT and CDR2 FQNNGV. Trimming took 5 bases from V and 4 from J; bases not matched to a gene: 16. This CDR3 has 17 residues. In DNA form, the CDR3 reads TGTGCCAGCAGCCCATGGGCGGGAGCTGCGTTAAGAGAGACCCAGTACTTC. This codes for CASSPWAGAALRETQYF.

This chain joins TRBV28 and TRBJ1-3, with TRBD1 identical over 9 bases. Trimming removed 5 bases from V and 1 base from J; junction bases left unmatched: 6. The CDR3 extends over 16 amino acids. Germline V gene sequence: CDR1 MDHEN, CDR2 SYDVKM. CDR3 coding DNA: TGTGCCAGCAGTACCCTACAGGGGGCGTCTGGAAACACCATATATTTT. Amino acid sequence: CASSTLQGASGNTIYF.

This rearrangement joins TRBV28 to TRBJ1-2; perhaps TRBD1 as D (6 bases). This CDR3 comprises 14 residues. Germline V gives CDR1 MDHEN, CDR2 SYDVKM. Trimming removed 4 bases at V and 4 bases at J, with 13 bases between. CDR3 sequence: CASSSGDTFYGYTF. As DNA, the CDR3 is TGTGCCAGCAGTTCCGGGGACACCTTCTATGGCTACACCTTC.

The chain has TRBV6-5 and TRBJ2-3, with D perhaps TRBD1 (5 bases). The CDR3 extends over 15 amino acids. CDR1 and CDR2 from the germline V gene are MNHEY and SVGAGI. Trimming pared 0 bases from V and 2 bases from J, leaving 9 bases between. The CDR3 protein is CASSYSDSHTDTQYF. For the CDR3, the DNA is TGTGCCAGCAGTTACTCCGACAGCCACACAGATACGCAGTATTTT.

This clone was detected only a few times. The chain has TRBV27 and TRBJ1-6, with 9 bases aligning to TRBD1. J was trimmed by 10 bases and V by 7 bases; bases with no gene match: 11. This CDR3 spans 15 amino acids. Germline V lookup: CDR1 MNHEY, CDR2 SMNVEV (reference sequence). This CDR3 reads CASTREGQGTSPLHF. The CDR3 bases are TGTGCCAGCACCCGGGAAGGACAGGGGACCTCACCCCTCCACTTT.

The chain has TRBV5-1 and TRBJ1-1; D is unresolved. The CDR3 sequence is 13 residues long. The V and J ends lost 2 bases and 2 bases respectively, with 7 bases between them. CDR1 is SGHRS and CDR2 is YFSETQ in the germline V gene. CDR3 nucleotides: TGCGCCAGCAGCTTTGACGGTAACACTGAAGCTTTCTTT. It encodes CASSFDGNTEAFF.

This chain links TRBV19 with TRBJ2-5; D gene unclear. This CDR3 is 13 amino acids long. V was cut by 4 bases and J by 5 bases, with 11 bases left in between. CDR1 LNHDA and CDR2 SQIVND come from the germline V gene (reference sequence). The chain's CDR3 is CASSTAGRETQYF. The CDR3 DNA is TGTGCCAGTAGTACGGCCGGGCGCGAGACCCAGTACTTC.

This rearrangement joins TRBV28 to TRBJ1-1; the D gene is possibly TRBD1 (6 bases). The V gene lost 3 bases and the J gene lost 4 bases, with 18 bases spanning the gap. The germline V gene encodes CDR1 MDHEN and CDR2 SYDVKM. This CDR3 region has 16 residues. The CDR3 here is CASSFIRGAGGTEAFF. The CDR3 DNA is TGTGCCAGCAGTTTCATTCGGGGGGCCGGGGGCACTGAAGCTTTCTTT.

This clone was recorded once. The genes are TRBV7-9 and TRBJ2-5; TRBD2 agrees at 8 bases. The J segment lost 2 bases and the V segment lost 8 bases, leaving 7 bases of the junction unmatched. The CDR3 is 14 residues long. Germline V lookup: CDR1 SEHNR, CDR2 FQNEAQ (reference sequence). The CDR3 spells CASARGGAQETQYF. CDR3 nucleotide sequence: TGTGCCAGCGCCCGGGGGGGGGCTCAAGAGACCCAGTACTTC.

The rearrangement links TRBV5-4 to TRBJ2-5; TRBD1 matches 7 bases. The CDR3 is made up of 14 amino acids. Trimming took 4 bases from V and 1 from J; bases not matched to a gene: 4. Germline V lookup: CDR1 SGHNT, CDR2 YYREEE (reference sequence). The CDR3 here is CASSRTGAQETQYF. For the CDR3, the DNA is TGTGCCAGCAGCCGGACAGGCGCCCAAGAGACCCAGTACTTC.

A note on this clone: Other DNA sequences in the same sample also yield this CDR3. This chain uses TRBV3-1 (or the pseudogene TRBV3-2) with TRBJ2-7; tentatively, D is TRBD1 or TRBD2 (5 bases each). The CDR3 has 15 residues. V gave up 1 base and J gave up 6 bases, with 16 bases separating them. Germline V gene sequence: CDR1 LGHDT, CDR2 YNNKEL (reference sequence). Written as DNA, the CDR3 is TGTGCCAGCAGCCAAGTGGGTGGGGCGGGTGGCGAGCAGTACTTC. Translated: CASSQVGGAGGEQYF.

The chain links TRBV27 to TRBJ2-3; 7 bases are a match to TRBD2. Germline V gives CDR1 MNHEY, CDR2 SMNVEV (reference sequence). With V trimmed by 10 bases and J by 1 base, 8 bases remained unmatched. The CDR3 consists of 14 residues. Here the CDR3 reads CATSREFGTDTQYF. The CDR3 nucleotides read TGTGCCACCTCGCGGGAGTTCGGCACAGATACGCAGTATTTT.

In its sample, this clone is medium-sized (0.01 to 0.1%). The CDR3 region has the DNA TGTGCCAGCAGTTTCGCGCCTATACTGGGCGAGCAGTACTTC. Encoded protein: CASSFAPILGEQYF. The chain links TRBV6-5 to TRBJ2-7; unclear D gene. CDR3 length: 14 amino acids. Germline CDR1 is MNHEY and CDR2 is SVGAGI. Trimming left V 4 bases short and J 6 bases short, with 16 bases between.

V gene TRBV18 combines with J gene TRBJ2-3; TRBD1 aligns across 9 bases. Germline lookup yields CDR1 KGHSH and CDR2 LQKENI. CDR3 length: 15 amino acids. Trimming removed 3 bases from V and 2 bases from J; junction bases left unmatched: 3. The CDR3 nucleotides read TGTGCCAGCTCACCCCGGACAGGGGTCACAGATACGCAGTATTTT. Translated, it gives CASSPRTGVTDTQYF.